A selection of T cell receptor beta chains follows, all from one sample in a study of Tregs in tolerant kidney transplant recipients. Generated by immunoSEQ multiplex PCR, the TCRdb table keeps only in-frame clones and is missing some. This sample has approximately 260,000 clones, with roughly four fifths found just once. The specimen sequenced was CD4+ T cells from blood. The origin of the receptors is a human donor in good health. Each CDR3 is given with its conserved first and last residue. A D gene is named only where the DNA matches it firmly. Clone size is given for some rows only: seen once, a few or many times, or a class if the clone is expanded.

abundance: NA
j_gene: TRBJ2-7
d_gene: NA
v_gene: TRBV5-1
CDR3aa: CASSPRADNYEQYF
CDR3nt: TGCGCCAGCAGCCCCAGAGCGGACAACTACGAGCAGTACTTC

abundance: few
j_gene: TRBJ1-6
d_gene: TRBD1
v_gene: TRBV6-1
CDR3aa: CASTTGQFDSPLHF
CDR3nt: TGTGCCAGCACCACGGGACAGTTTGATTCACCCCTCCACTTT

abundance: NA
j_gene: TRBJ2-7
d_gene: NA
v_gene: TRBV10-3
CDR3aa: CATLASDFSYEQYF
CDR3nt: TGTGCCACCCTAGCTAGCGACTTTTCCTACGAGCAGTACTTC

abundance: few
j_gene: TRBJ2-7
d_gene: TRBD1
v_gene: TRBV15
CDR3aa: CATSRGGTGGLYEQYF
CDR3nt: TGTGCCACCAGCAGGGGCGGGACAGGGGGTCTGTACGAGCAGTACTTC

abundance: NA
j_gene: TRBJ2-7
d_gene: TRBD1
v_gene: TRBV7-8
CDR3aa: CASSSADRELLGYEQYF
CDR3nt: TGTGCCAGCAGCTCAGCGGACAGGGAGTTACTTGGGTACGAGCAGTACTTC

abundance: NA
j_gene: TRBJ2-2
d_gene: TRBD2
v_gene: TRBV4-1
CDR3aa: CASSLRTSGGSYGELFF
CDR3nt: TGCGCCAGCAGCCTTCGTACTAGCGGGGGTAGTTACGGGGAGCTGTTTTTT

abundance: NA
j_gene: TRBJ1-5
d_gene: TRBD1
v_gene: TRBV2
CDR3aa: CASRADRGSNQPQHF
CDR3nt: TGTGCCAGCAGAGCGGACAGGGGAAGCAATCAGCCCCAGCATTTT

abundance: once
j_gene: TRBJ2-3
d_gene: NA
v_gene: TRBV9
CDR3aa: CASSVARGGRSTDTQYF
CDR3nt: TGTGCCAGCAGCGTAGCTAGGGGGGGCCGATCCACAGATACGCAGTATTTT

abundance: NA
j_gene: TRBJ2-7
d_gene: NA
v_gene: TRBV6-5
CDR3aa: CASSYSVSTYEQYF
CDR3nt: TGTGCCAGCAGTTACTCGGTCAGCACCTACGAGCAGTACTTC

abundance: NA
j_gene: TRBJ2-2
d_gene: NA
v_gene: TRBV19
CDR3aa: CATRAVGGELFF
CDR3nt: TGTGCCACCCGGGCTGTAGGCGGGGAGCTGTTTTTT

abundance: NA
j_gene: TRBJ2-3
d_gene: NA
v_gene: TRBV19
CDR3aa: CASSEWEGADTQYF
CDR3nt: TGTGCCAGTAGTGAGTGGGAGGGGGCAGATACGCAGTATTTT

abundance: NA
j_gene: TRBJ2-7
d_gene: TRBD2
v_gene: TRBV30
CDR3aa: CAWSVLAGANPYEQYF
CDR3nt: TGTGCCTGGAGTGTGCTAGCGGGGGCAAACCCCTACGAGCAGTACTTC

abundance: NA
j_gene: TRBJ2-5
d_gene: NA
v_gene: TRBV21-1
CDR3aa: CASSRAGGQETQYF
CDR3nt: TGTGCCAGCAGCAGGGCGGGGGGGCAAGAGACCCAGTACTTC

abundance: NA
j_gene: TRBJ2-1
d_gene: NA
v_gene: TRBV6-1
CDR3aa: CASSTELHYNEQFF
CDR3nt: TGTGCCAGCTCTACTGAACTTCATTACAATGAGCAGTTCTTC

abundance: once
j_gene: TRBJ1-4
d_gene: NA
v_gene: TRBV11-2
CDR3aa: CASSWVGTDEKLFF
CDR3nt: TGTGCCAGCAGCTGGGTGGGAACGGATGAAAAACTGTTTTTT

abundance: few
j_gene: TRBJ1-4
d_gene: NA
v_gene: TRBV18
CDR3aa: CASSPPGQPNEKLFF
CDR3nt: TGTGCCAGCTCACCACCGGGCCAGCCAAATGAAAAACTGTTTTTT

abundance: NA
j_gene: TRBJ2-5
d_gene: NA
v_gene: TRBV21-1
CDR3aa: CASSNRGLAGDWETQYF
CDR3nt: TGTGCCAGCAGCAACAGGGGACTAGCGGGAGACTGGGAGACCCAGTACTTC

abundance: NA
j_gene: TRBJ1-1
d_gene: NA
v_gene: TRBV6-1
CDR3aa: CASSEYRAGDTEAFF
CDR3nt: TGTGCCAGCAGTGAATACAGGGCGGGGGACACTGAAGCTTTCTTT

abundance: NA
j_gene: TRBJ2-1
d_gene: NA
v_gene: TRBV20-1
CDR3aa: CSAERGRGGFF
CDR3nt: TGCAGTGCCGAACGGGGCCGAGGGGGGTTCTTC

abundance: NA
j_gene: TRBJ1-1
d_gene: NA
v_gene: TRBV18
CDR3aa: CASSPGQGMNTEAFF
CDR3nt: TGTGCCAGCTCACCAGGCCAGGGGATGAACACTGAAGCTTTCTTT

abundance: NA
j_gene: TRBJ2-5
d_gene: TRBD1
v_gene: TRBV7-9
CDR3aa: CASSPRDRIQETQYF
CDR3nt: TGTGCCAGCAGCCCCCGGGACAGGATACAAGAGACCCAGTACTTC

abundance: NA
j_gene: TRBJ2-7
d_gene: NA
v_gene: TRBV7-2
CDR3aa: CASTLSVGSYEQYF
CDR3nt: TGTGCCAGCACCTTAAGCGTCGGGTCCTACGAGCAGTACTTC

abundance: NA
j_gene: TRBJ2-5
d_gene: NA
v_gene: TRBV6-1
CDR3aa: CASSEMPREETQYF
CDR3nt: TGTGCCAGCAGTGAAATGCCCCGGGAGGAGACCCAGTACTTC

abundance: NA
j_gene: TRBJ1-2
d_gene: TRBD1
v_gene: TRBV27
CDR3aa: CASSPLSGQAEPVYYGYTF
CDR3nt: TGTGCCAGCAGTCCACTATCGGGACAGGCAGAGCCCGTATACTATGGCTACACCTTC

abundance: NA
j_gene: TRBJ2-1
d_gene: NA
v_gene: TRBV7-6
CDR3aa: CASSLAVSRVAYNEQFF
CDR3nt: TGTGCCAGCAGCTTAGCGGTTTCCAGGGTAGCCTACAATGAGCAGTTCTTC

abundance: NA
j_gene: TRBJ2-2
d_gene: NA
v_gene: TRBV11-2
CDR3aa: CASSFAVPNTGELFF
CDR3nt: TGTGCCAGCAGCTTCGCGGTCCCGAACACCGGGGAGCTGTTTTTT

abundance: few
j_gene: TRBJ1-2
d_gene: NA
v_gene: TRBV4-1
CDR3aa: CASSHPRGYGYTF
CDR3nt: TGCGCCAGCAGCCATCCGAGGGGGTATGGCTACACCTTC

abundance: NA
j_gene: TRBJ2-3
d_gene: NA
v_gene: TRBV14
CDR3aa: CASSQDSRMSTDTQYF
CDR3nt: TGTGCCAGCAGCCAAGATTCCAGGATGAGCACAGATACGCAGTATTTT

abundance: NA
j_gene: TRBJ1-5
d_gene: NA
v_gene: TRBV6-6
CDR3aa: CASSLKRGTNQPQHF
CDR3nt: TGTGCCAGCAGTTTGAAGAGGGGGACAAATCAGCCCCAGCATTTT

abundance: NA
j_gene: TRBJ2-5
d_gene: NA
v_gene: TRBV9
CDR3aa: CASNDPPGQRSQETQYF
CDR3nt: TGTGCCAGCAACGACCCCCCCGGTCAACGGAGCCAAGAGACCCAGTACTTC

abundance: NA
j_gene: TRBJ2-1
d_gene: NA
v_gene: TRBV12-5
CDR3aa: CASGTGPSNEQFF
CDR3nt: TGTGCTAGTGGTACGGGACCCTCCAATGAGCAGTTCTTC

abundance: NA
j_gene: TRBJ2-3
d_gene: NA
v_gene: TRBV19
CDR3aa: CASQARTDTQYF
CDR3nt: TGTGCCAGCCAGGCACGCACAGATACGCAGTATTTT

abundance: NA
j_gene: TRBJ2-3
d_gene: TRBD2
v_gene: TRBV7-3
CDR3aa: CASSFLAGVSDTQYF
CDR3nt: TGTGCCAGCAGCTTCCTAGCGGGGGTATCAGATACGCAGTATTTT

abundance: NA
j_gene: TRBJ2-5
d_gene: TRBD2
v_gene: TRBV9
CDR3aa: CASSLGLAEETQYF
CDR3nt: TGTGCCAGCAGCCTCGGACTAGCGGAAGAGACCCAGTACTTC

abundance: many
j_gene: TRBJ1-5
d_gene: NA
v_gene: TRBV9
CDR3aa: CASSGGDYSNQPQHF
CDR3nt: TGTGCCAGCAGCGGGGGAGACTATAGCAATCAGCCCCAGCATTTT

abundance: NA
j_gene: TRBJ1-1
d_gene: NA
v_gene: TRBV25-1
CDR3aa: CASSENLGREGRYTEAFF
CDR3nt: TGTGCCAGCAGTGAAAATTTGGGCAGGGAAGGAAGATACACTGAAGCTTTCTTT

abundance: NA
j_gene: TRBJ1-5
d_gene: NA
v_gene: TRBV4-1
CDR3aa: CASSQPDQPQHF
CDR3nt: TGCGCCAGCAGCCAGCCCGATCAGCCCCAGCATTTT

abundance: NA
j_gene: TRBJ1-2
d_gene: NA
v_gene: TRBV7-9
CDR3aa: CASSLSRAGFSYGYTF
CDR3nt: TGTGCCAGCAGCTTATCGCGGGCAGGGTTTAGCTATGGCTACACCTTC

abundance: NA
j_gene: TRBJ2-6
d_gene: TRBD1
v_gene: TRBV9
CDR3aa: CASSLKTGVISGANVLTF
CDR3nt: TGTGCCAGCAGCTTAAAGACAGGGGTCATCTCTGGGGCCAACGTCCTGACTTTC

abundance: NA
j_gene: TRBJ2-7
d_gene: TRBD2
v_gene: TRBV18
CDR3aa: CASSPKGAGGRIREQYF
CDR3nt: TGTGCCAGCTCACCGAAAGGCGCGGGGGGGCGAATACGCGAGCAGTACTTC

abundance: NA
j_gene: TRBJ1-2
d_gene: TRBD1
v_gene: TRBV5-1
CDR3aa: CASSLASRGQVYGYTF
CDR3nt: TGCGCCAGCAGCTTGGCGTCCAGGGGGCAGGTCTATGGCTACACCTTC

abundance: NA
j_gene: TRBJ1-1
d_gene: NA
v_gene: TRBV12-5
CDR3aa: CASGLTGPMSRTEAFF
CDR3nt: TGTGCTAGTGGTTTGACAGGCCCCATGTCACGCACTGAAGCTTTCTTT